The 8 T cell receptor beta chains listed next were all sequenced from one sample in a study of PD-1 blockade in classical Hodgkin lymphoma. Assay used: immunoSEQ multiplex PCR; TCRdb lists only in-frame clones, some missing. This table holds 13,000 or so clones, 90% to 95% found once. Every patient had relapsed following autologous stem cell transplantation, and cohorts differed in brentuximab vedotin exposure. The source was peripheral blood mononuclear cells (PBMCs), collected at baseline. Receptor source: a human donor with classical Hodgkin lymphoma.

This chain's CDR3 is CASRKTLGGETQYF. CDR3 DNA: TGTGCCAGCAGGAAAACTCTGGGGGGGGAGACCCAGTACTTC. V and J are TRBV6-5 and TRBJ2-5; 7 bases match TRBD2. The CDR3 is 14 amino acids. CDR1 is MNHEY and CDR2 is SVGAGI in the germline V gene. V gave up 6 bases and J gave up 5 bases; unmatched junction bases: 9.

The chain has TRBV6-6 and TRBJ1-2; perhaps TRBD1 as D (6 bases). CDR1 is MNHNY and CDR2 is SVGAGI in the germline V gene (reference sequence). This CDR3 spans 15 amino acids. V gave up 0 bases and J gave up 6 bases, with 14 bases separating them. The CDR3 loop is CASSYSRGGADGYTF. DNA for the CDR3: TGTGCCAGCAGTTACTCCCGAGGGGGGGCCGATGGCTACACCTTC.

In this sample, this clone turned up once. The CDR3 sequence is CASSPGQSYEQYF. The CDR3 nucleotides are TGTGCCAGCAGTCCGGGACAGTCCTACGAGCAGTACTTC. The genes are TRBV27 and TRBJ2-7; 7 nucleotides match TRBD1. The CDR3 covers 13 residues. After removal of 5 bases from V and 1 base from J, the junction contained 2 bases not matched to a gene. Germline CDR1 MNHEY, CDR2 SMNVEV (reference sequence).

The V gene is TRBV4-2, the J gene TRBJ2-1; D may be TRBD1 or TRBD2 (5 bases each). This CDR3 comprises 15 residues. V was cut by 0 bases and J by 6 bases, with 12 bases left in between. CDR1 and CDR2 from the germline V gene are LGHNA and YNFKEQ. CDR3 amino acids: CASSQEFGGINEQFF. CDR3 DNA sequence: TGTGCCAGCAGCCAAGAATTTGGGGGAATCAATGAGCAGTTCTTC.

The chain is built from TRBV27 and TRBJ1-5, with a possible D match to TRBD1 (5 bases). V was trimmed by 2 bases and J by 3 bases, leaving 11 bases between them. The CDR3 consists of 15 residues. Germline V gives CDR1 MNHEY, CDR2 SMNVEV (reference sequence). CDR3 bases: TGTGCCAGCAGTTTAATGGGGGAGCCCAATCAGCCCCAGCATTTT. It yields the protein CASSLMGEPNQPQHF.

This sequence joins TRBV19 and TRBJ2-6; no firm D call. Deletions cut 4 bases from V and 0 bases from J, with 10 bases between. This CDR3 has 16 residues. Germline-derived CDR1 and CDR2 are LNHDA and SQIVND (reference sequence). The CDR3 is CASSTLAVSGANVLTF. The DNA for the CDR3 is TGTGCCAGTAGTACCCTTGCGGTCTCTGGGGCCAACGTCCTGACTTTC.

V is TRBV30 and J is TRBJ2-5, with 12 bases identical to TRBD2. Germline V gene data show CDR1 as GTSNPN and CDR2 as SVGIG (reference sequence). J was trimmed by 5 bases and V by 3 bases; bases with no gene match: 7. There are 15 residues in the CDR3. CDR3 DNA: TGTGCCTGGAGCGCTAGCGGGAGGGCCGGTGAGACCCAGTACTTC. It is translated as CAWSASGRAGETQYF.

J is TRBJ2-5 and V is TRBV23-1; a possible D gene is TRBD1 (5 bases). TRBV23-1 is recorded as an ORF, its role being uncertain. This CDR3 has 15 amino acids. Trimming left V 0 bases short and J 5 bases short, with 13 bases between. In DNA, the CDR3 is TGCGCCAGCAGTCAATCGAGAACAGGATGGGAGACCCAGTACTTC. Protein sequence: CASSQSRTGWETQYF.